The present T cell receptor beta chain was sequenced within a study of cytomegalovirus exposure and HLA in healthy donors. General study points: Rates of TCR association differed by HLA locus in a later analysis, with DRB1 highest and HLA-C lowest.

13 Jbeta primers and 60 Vbeta primers were used for the PCR. Profiling relied on immunoSEQ multiplex PCR, and the TCRdb table lists in-frame clones only, not all of them. The sample includes 220,000 or so clones, 65% to 75% of them seen just once. Unmatched junction bases numbered 8, after V lost 5 bases and J lost 4 bases. The V gene's germline CDR1 is SGHVS and CDR2 FNYEAQ. The CDR3 contains 15 residues. Only a few counts were recorded for this clone. Antigen: not known. This clonotype was obtained from a woman aged 25-40 years in good health and CMV-seronegative. Source material: PBMCs. The gene calls are TRBV7-6 and TRBJ2-3, with TRBD2 identical over 8 bases. The CDR3 DNA reads TGTGCCAGCAGCCGCCGGGGGGGAGAGGCAGATACGCAGTATTTT. This translates into CASSRRGGEADTQYF.